Included here is one TCR beta chain sequence, with context. This entry comes from a study of blood T cell repertoires in COVID-19. Study information: COVID-19 samples, acute and convalescent, were from the United States, Italy and Spain. The cDNA or gDNA used as material had been derived from T cells, B-cell-depleted T cells, or PBMCs.

V was shortened by 2 bases and J by 4 bases, with 14 bases between the two germline ends. The CDR3 sequence is 15 residues long. Germline V CDR1 and CDR2: MDHEN, SYDVKM. In the original processing: Amplification of reference gene primers was used by the study to estimate nucleated cell counts. Measured with immunoSEQ multiplex PCR; TCRdb has only the in-frame clones, and not every one. V, J and clone size are those of that table, while D and trimming were read from the DNA. The profile shows around 86,000 clones, about 87% of them singletons. This rearrangement joins TRBV28 to TRBJ1-2; D ambiguous. The sample was peripheral blood. This TCR was recovered from a human donor with acute or convalescent COVID-19. The donor label of this sample is uncertain. The CDR3 DNA is TGTGCCAGCAGTTTAAACGGACTGGTGACCTATGGCTACACCTTC. Amino acid sequence: CASSLNGLVTYGYTF.